These 22 T cell receptor beta chains were all obtained from the same sample, sequenced in a study of cytomegalovirus exposure and HLA in healthy donors. The primer mix had 60 Vbeta and 13 Jbeta primers. Data came from immunoSEQ multiplex PCR; TCRdb stores just in-frame clones and leaves some out. The sample totals about 84,000 clones. Sequenced material: PBMCs. The receptors originated from a man between 50 and 59 years old in good health and CMV-seronegative.

The chain employs TRBV29-1 and TRBJ1-1, with D uncertain. Per germline, CDR1 SQVTM and CDR2 ANQGSEA. The CDR3 covers 13 residues. Trimming stripped 6 bases from V and 2 bases from J, with 13 bases between. The CDR3 DNA reads as TGCAGCGTGAAGAGGGATCTTAACACTGAAGCTTTCTTT. It specifies CSVKRDLNTEAFF. Full variable domain (outside the CDR3, taken from reference TRBV29-1 and TRBJ1-1): SAVISQKPSRDICQRGTSLTIQCQVDSQVTMMFWYRQQPGQSLTLIATANQGSEATYESGFVIDKFPISRPNLTFSTLTVSNMSPEDSSIYLCSVKRDLNTEAFFGQGTRLTVV.

The chain is built from TRBV2 and TRBJ1-3; D not certain. With 6 bases removed from V and 7 bases from J, the gap between germline ends came to 22 bases. Germline lookup yields CDR1 SNHLY and CDR2 FYNNEI. The CDR3 contains 16 residues. For the CDR3, the DNA is TGTGCCAGCAGCGCCACCGGCAGGTCTCCGTGGAACACCATATATTTT. Translating gives CASSATGRSPWNTIYF.

The V and J genes are TRBV11-2 and TRBJ1-2, with 10 bases that match TRBD1. The germline V gene encodes CDR1 SGHAT and CDR2 FQNNGV. The ends lost 5 bases at V and 7 bases at J; junction bases unmatched: 7. This CDR3 has 14 amino acids. The CDR3 nucleotides are TGTGCCAGCAGCCGACAGGGGGCAACAAGTGGCTACACCTTC. It translates to CASSRQGATSGYTF.

The rearrangement uses TRBV19 and TRBJ1-2, with D unresolved. This CDR3 region has 15 residues. Germline CDR1 LNHDA, CDR2 SQIVND (reference sequence). V was cut by 7 bases and J by 4 bases, with 19 bases left in between. The CDR3 nucleotides read TGTGCCAGTAATCCGCAAACTCCCGCCGTCTATGGCTACACCTTC. This translates into CASNPQTPAVYGYTF.

The chain recombines TRBV9 with TRBJ2-5; 9 bases fit TRBD2. J gave up 2 bases and V 2 bases, and 4 bases lay outside the gene matches. The CDR3 covers 15 residues. CDR1 and CDR2 from the germline V gene are SGDLS and YYNGEE. The CDR3 region is CASSVSGGAQETQYF. The CDR3 coding sequence is TGTGCCAGCAGCGTTAGCGGGGGAGCTCAAGAGACCCAGTACTTC.

The chain recombines TRBV2 with TRBJ1-6; D possibly corresponds to TRBD1 (6 bases). V was shortened by 8 bases and J by 10 bases, with 15 bases between the two germline ends. The CDR3 covers 13 residues. Germline V gene data show CDR1 as SNHLY and CDR2 as FYNNEI. The CDR3 protein is CASGERTASPLHF. In DNA, the CDR3 is TGTGCCAGCGGAGAGAGGACAGCATCACCCCTCCACTTT.

The chain is built from TRBV6-4 and TRBJ2-7; D unclear. The CDR3 covers 12 residues. CDR1 and CDR2 (germline): MRHNA, SNTAGT. Trimming left V 7 bases short and J 1 base short, with 8 bases between. CDR3 coding DNA: TGTGCCAGCATTCACCTATCCTACGAGCAGTACTTC. Its translation is CASIHLSYEQYF.

The chain couples TRBV11-2 to TRBJ2-3; the D gene is possibly TRBD2 (7 bases). Germline lookup yields CDR1 SGHAT and CDR2 FQNNGV. V lost 2 bases to trimming and J lost 2 bases, with 14 bases between them. CDR3 length equals 16 residues. CDR3 region: CASSLRSGTNTDTQYF. For the CDR3, the DNA is TGTGCCAGCAGCTTAAGAAGCGGGACAAACACAGATACGCAGTATTTT.

The V call is TRBV19, the J call TRBJ2-1; 8 nucleotides align to TRBD2. CDR3 length: 14 amino acids. Germline V gene sequence: CDR1 LNHDA, CDR2 SQIVND (reference sequence). J was trimmed by 8 bases and V by 4 bases; bases with no gene match: 7. CDR3 sequence (DNA): TGTGCCAGTAGTAACGGGGGGGCGGAGTATGAGCAGTTCTTC. Its translation is CASSNGGAEYEQFF.

The J gene is TRBJ1-4, the V gene TRBV4-1; 8 bases are a match to TRBD1. V was clipped by 0 bases and J by 8 bases; unmatched bases: 8. Germline CDR1 MGHRA, CDR2 YSYEKL. The length of the CDR3 is 16 residues. The DNA of the CDR3 is TGCGCCAGCAGCCAAGATAGAGGACAGGGCAACGAAAAACTGTTTTTT. As protein: CASSQDRGQGNEKLFF.

The chain couples TRBV28 to TRBJ1-2; 7 nucleotides agree with TRBD1. With 1 base clipped from V and 4 bases from J, the junction kept 3 bases outside the gene matches. The CDR3 consists of 14 residues. Germline-derived CDR1 and CDR2 are MDHEN and SYDVKM. The CDR3 reads CASSLFQGGYGYTF. Here the CDR3 DNA reads TGTGCCAGCAGTTTATTCCAGGGGGGCTATGGCTACACCTTC.

The V call is TRBV13, the J call TRBJ2-7; 8 positions agree with TRBD1. This CDR3 contains 13 residues. The junction had 4 bases not matched to a gene; V was cut back by 3 bases and J by 6 bases. The V gene's germline CDR1 is PRHDT and CDR2 FYEKMQ (reference sequence). CDR3 nucleotides: TGTGCCAGCAGCTTCGGACAGGGAGTCGAGCAGTACTTC. Translation: CASSFGQGVEQYF.

The chain combines TRBV5-6 with TRBJ2-7; TRBD1 agrees at 8 bases. Trimming took 0 bases from V and 4 from J; bases not matched to a gene: 3. The germline CDR1 and CDR2 sequences are SGHDT and YYEEEE. The CDR3 covers 14 residues. The CDR3 coding sequence is TGTGCCAGCAGCTTGGACCAGGGGGCTTACGAGCAGTACTTC. Its translation is CASSLDQGAYEQYF.

The chain has TRBV9 and TRBJ1-1; a weak D match, TRBD1 (5 bases). Trimming cost V 0 bases and J 1 base, with 10 bases left between them. Germline CDR1 is SGDLS and CDR2 is YYNGEE. CDR3 length equals 15 residues. CDR3 DNA: TGTGCCAGCAGCGTAGCTGTCCAGGGGAACACTGAAGCTTTCTTT. Translated: CASSVAVQGNTEAFF.

The V and J genes are TRBV10-3 and TRBJ1-5; no clear D. Germline V gene lookup returns CDR1 ENHRY and CDR2 SYGVKD. V shed 3 bases and J shed 6 bases, with 6 bases lying between them. CDR3 size: 12 residues. This CDR3 reads CAISDRVQPQHF. CDR3 DNA: TGTGCCATCAGTGACCGTGTTCAGCCCCAGCATTTT.

The gene calls are TRBV15 and TRBJ2-6; the match to TRBD1 covers 9 bases. The CDR3 has 19 amino acids. The V segment lost 5 bases and the J segment 1 base; nucleotides outside the gene matches: 12. The germline gives CDR1 LNHNV, CDR2 YYDKDF (reference sequence). The CDR3 DNA reads as TGTGCCACCAGCTCCGGGACAGGGTTAAGGGGTTCTGGGGCCAACGTCCTGACTTTC. It translates to CATSSGTGLRGSGANVLTF.

V gene TRBV2 combines with J gene TRBJ1-2; D unclear. Germline CDR1 and CDR2: SNHLY and FYNNEI. The CDR3 runs 13 residues. V was pared by 3 bases and J by 7 bases, with 12 bases between. CDR3 residues: CASSDRVFSGYTF. The DNA of the CDR3 is TGTGCCAGCAGTGATCGGGTGTTCTCTGGCTACACCTTC. The full variable domain, its missing parts supplied by reference TRBV2 and TRBJ1-2, is EPEVTQTPSHQVTQMGQEVILRCVPISNHLYFYWYRQILGQKVEFLVSFYNNEISEKSEIFDDQFSVERPDGSNFTLKIRSTKLEDSAMYFCASSDRVFSGYTFGSGTRLTVV.

V gene TRBV6-6 combines with J gene TRBJ2-1, with D perhaps matching TRBD2 (7 bases). V dropped 7 bases and J dropped 10 bases, with 23 bases sitting between them. Germline-derived CDR1 and CDR2 are MNHNY and SVGAGI (reference sequence). The length of the CDR3 is 15 residues. CDR3 nucleotides: TGTGCCAGCAACGACAAGGCTGGGGGGGCCGGAGAGCAGTTCTTC. It yields the protein CASNDKAGGAGEQFF.

CDR3 sequence: CASSLRGGAENEQFF. In DNA form, the CDR3 reads TGTGCCAGCAGCTTGCGCGGGGGGGCCGAGAATGAGCAGTTCTTC. The chain uses TRBV11-3 and TRBJ2-1, with 9 bases identical to TRBD2. Per the germline V gene, CDR1 is SGHNT and CDR2 is YENEEA. J gave up 7 bases and V 3 bases, and 7 bases lay outside the gene matches. This CDR3 has 15 residues.

This chain connects TRBV7-9 to TRBJ2-1, with TRBD1 as a possible D gene (5 bases). The ends were cut back, 5 bases at V and 5 bases at J, with 16 bases in the middle. CDR1 and CDR2 (germline): SEHNR, FQNEAQ (reference sequence). This CDR3 is 15 amino acids long. The CDR3 region has the DNA TGTGCCAGCAGCCCTACAGGAGTCCTAGACAATGAGCAGTTCTTC. Translating it yields CASSPTGVLDNEQFF.

The rearrangement links TRBV9 to TRBJ2-3; TRBD1 matches 10 bases. This CDR3 region has 16 residues. After removal of 4 bases from V and 4 bases from J, the junction contained 9 bases not matched to a gene. Germline V gene sequence: CDR1 SGDLS, CDR2 YYNGEE. CDR3 nucleotide sequence: TGTGCCAGCAGCATTCGACAGGGGGCAAGGGCAGATACGCAGTATTTT. Translated, it gives CASSIRQGARADTQYF.

The rearrangement joins TRBV7-9 to TRBJ2-7; D may be TRBD2 (6 bases). CDR1 is SEHNR, CDR2 FQNEAQ, per germline (reference sequence). This CDR3 comprises 14 residues. Trimming removed 5 bases at V and 7 bases at J, with 18 bases between. CDR3 DNA: TGTGCCAGCAGCACAGGACCCAACGGGGGAGAGCAGTACTTC. This translates into CASSTGPNGGEQYF.